A single sample is the source of the 5 T cell receptor beta chains below, sequenced in a study of neurological immune-mediated disorders. Each CDR3 protein gets one entry after TCRdb re-called the 5' RACE reads with MiXCR. The table has roughly 65,000 distinct CDR3 sequences, around 4% seen once. The sequenced sample was PBMCs. The receptors stem from a man aged 50 to 59 with multiple sclerosis.

This clonotype was seen at least ten times. V gene TRBV7-2 combines with J gene TRBJ1-1; TRBD1 matches 7 bases. Trimming at V came to 4 bases and at J to 1 base, leaving 6 bases not matched to a gene. The CDR3 totals 15 residues. The germline V gene has CDR1 SGHTA and CDR2 FQGNSA. The CDR3 region has the DNA TGTGCCAGCAGCTCAGGGGGGGCCGCGAACACTGAAGCTTTCTTT. Protein: CASSSGGAANTEAFF.

This clonotype was picked up a small number of times. This chain connects TRBV12-3 or TRBV12-4 to TRBJ1-1; D might be TRBD1 (5 bases). Trimming pared 2 bases from V and 7 bases from J, leaving 11 bases between. The CDR3 is 13 residues long. The CDR3 sequence is CASSLRGRLEAFF. The CDR3 bases are TGTGCCAGCAGTTTAAGGGGCAGGCTTGAAGCTTTCTTT.

Concerning this clonotype itself: A read error may explain this, as a much larger clone is one base away. This sequence joins TRBV20-1 and TRBJ1-2; maybe TRBD1 (6 bases). Germline V gene data show CDR1 as DFQATT and CDR2 as SNEGSKA (reference sequence). The CDR3 sequence is 14 residues long. The CDR3 coding sequence is TGCAGTGCTAGATCGCAAGGGGGGGGCTATTGCTACACCTTC. The encoded protein is CSARSQGGGYCYTF.

The table lists this clonotype with many counts. The chain's CDR3 is CASSPLGATNEKLFF. CDR3 in DNA: TGTGCCAGCAGTCCTCTTGGGGCAACTAATGAAAAACTGTTTTTT. The J gene is TRBJ1-4, the V gene TRBV28; D is ambiguous. The CDR3 has 15 amino acids. Germline V gene data show CDR1 as MDHEN and CDR2 as SYDVKM. The V gene lost 5 bases and the J gene lost 0 bases, with 10 bases spanning the gap. Full variable domain (remainder filled in from reference TRBV28 and TRBJ1-4): DVKVTQSSRYLVKRTGEKVFLECVQDMDHENMFWYRQDPGLGLRLIYFSYDVKMKEKGDIPEGYSVSREKKERFSLILESASTNQTSMYLCASSPLGATNEKLFFGSGTQLSVL.

The rearrangement links TRBV7-2 to TRBJ2-4; no clear D. V shed 1 base and J shed 0 bases, with 4 bases lying between them. CDR1 is SGHTA, CDR2 FQGNSA, per germline. The length of the CDR3 is 14 residues. Here the CDR3 DNA reads TGTGCCAGCAGCTTAGACGCAGCCAAAAACATTCAGTACTTC. It translates to CASSLDAAKNIQYF.